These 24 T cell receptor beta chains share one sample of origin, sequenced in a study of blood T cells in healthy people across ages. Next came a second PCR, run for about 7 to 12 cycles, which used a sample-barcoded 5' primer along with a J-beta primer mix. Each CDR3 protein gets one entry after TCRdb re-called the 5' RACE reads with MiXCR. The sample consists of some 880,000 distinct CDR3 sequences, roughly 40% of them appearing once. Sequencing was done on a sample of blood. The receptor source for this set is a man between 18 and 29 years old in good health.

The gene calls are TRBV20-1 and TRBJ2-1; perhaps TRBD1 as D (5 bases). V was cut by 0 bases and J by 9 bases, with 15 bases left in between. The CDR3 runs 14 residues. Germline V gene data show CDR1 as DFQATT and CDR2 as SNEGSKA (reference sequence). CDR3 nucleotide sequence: TGCAGTGCTAGAGACGATGGTGTGGGGCCTGAGCAGTTCTTC. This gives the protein CSARDDGVGPEQFF.

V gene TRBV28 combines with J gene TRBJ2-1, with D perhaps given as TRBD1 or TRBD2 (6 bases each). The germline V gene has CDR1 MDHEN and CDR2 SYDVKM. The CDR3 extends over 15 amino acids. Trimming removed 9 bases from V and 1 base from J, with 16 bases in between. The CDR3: CASERGVRSYNEQFF. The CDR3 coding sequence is TGTGCCAGTGAAAGGGGGGTAAGATCCTACAATGAGCAGTTCTTC.

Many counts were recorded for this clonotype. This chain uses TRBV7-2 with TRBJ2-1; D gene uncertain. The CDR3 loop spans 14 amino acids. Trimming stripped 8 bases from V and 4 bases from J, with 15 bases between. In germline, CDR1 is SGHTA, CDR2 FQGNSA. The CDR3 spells CASCKEATYNEQFF. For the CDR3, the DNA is TGTGCCAGCTGCAAGGAAGCTACGTACAATGAGCAGTTCTTC. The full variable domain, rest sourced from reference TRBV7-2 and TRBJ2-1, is GAGVSQSPSNKVTEKGKDVELRCDPISGHTALYWYRQSLGQGLEFLIYFQGNSAPDKSGLPSDRFSAERTGGSVSTLTIQRTQQEDSAVYLCASCKEATYNEQFFGPGTRLTVL.

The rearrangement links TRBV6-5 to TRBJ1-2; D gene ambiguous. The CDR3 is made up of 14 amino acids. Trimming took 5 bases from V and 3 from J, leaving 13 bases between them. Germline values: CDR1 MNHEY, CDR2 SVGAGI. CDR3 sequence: CASSVGQNDYGYTF. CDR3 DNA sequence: TGTGCCAGCAGTGTAGGGCAGAATGACTATGGCTACACCTTC.

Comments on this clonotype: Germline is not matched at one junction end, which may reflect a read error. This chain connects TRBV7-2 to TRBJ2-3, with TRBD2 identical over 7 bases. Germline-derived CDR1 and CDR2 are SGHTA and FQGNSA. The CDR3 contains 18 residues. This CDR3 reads CAISLRSGDPTYTDTQYF. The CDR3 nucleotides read TGTGCCATCAGCTTACGGAGCGGGGACCCAACATACACAGATACGCAGTATTTT.

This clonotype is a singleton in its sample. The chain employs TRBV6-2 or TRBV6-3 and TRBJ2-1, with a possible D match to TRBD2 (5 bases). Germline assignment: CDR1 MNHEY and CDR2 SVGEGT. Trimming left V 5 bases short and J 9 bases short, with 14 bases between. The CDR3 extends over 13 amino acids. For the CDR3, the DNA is TGTGCCAGCAGTCAACCCGGACTTCTTGAGCAGTTCTTC. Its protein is CASSQPGLLEQFF.

The CDR3 here is CASSQDRDRDYGYTF. The CDR3 DNA sequence: TGCGCCAGCAGCCAAGATCGGGACAGGGACTATGGCTACACCTTC. The V call is TRBV4-1, the J call TRBJ1-2, with 9 bases matching TRBD1. This CDR3 spans 15 amino acids. CDR1 is MGHRA and CDR2 is YSYEKL in the germline V gene. The ends lost 0 bases at V and 3 bases at J; junction bases unmatched: 2.

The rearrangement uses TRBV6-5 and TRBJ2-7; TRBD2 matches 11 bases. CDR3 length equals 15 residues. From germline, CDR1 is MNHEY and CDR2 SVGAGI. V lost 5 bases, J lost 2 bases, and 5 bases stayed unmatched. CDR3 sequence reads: CASSPLAGGPYEQYF. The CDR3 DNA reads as TGTGCCAGCAGTCCTCTAGCGGGGGGCCCCTACGAGCAGTACTTC.

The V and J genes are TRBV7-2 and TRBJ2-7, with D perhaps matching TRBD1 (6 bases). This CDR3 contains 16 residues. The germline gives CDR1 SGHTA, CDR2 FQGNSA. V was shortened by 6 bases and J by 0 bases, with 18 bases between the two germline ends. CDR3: CASRLSGTGISYEQYF. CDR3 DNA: TGTGCCAGCAGGTTAAGCGGAACAGGGATCTCCTACGAGCAGTACTTC.

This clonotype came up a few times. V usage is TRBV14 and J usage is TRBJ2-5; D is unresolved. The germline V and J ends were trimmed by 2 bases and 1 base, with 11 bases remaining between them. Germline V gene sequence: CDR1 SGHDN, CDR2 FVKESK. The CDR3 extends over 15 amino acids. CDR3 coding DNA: TGTGCCAGCAGCCAAATCTCCCAGCCCCAAGAGACCCAGTACTTC. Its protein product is CASSQISQPQETQYF.

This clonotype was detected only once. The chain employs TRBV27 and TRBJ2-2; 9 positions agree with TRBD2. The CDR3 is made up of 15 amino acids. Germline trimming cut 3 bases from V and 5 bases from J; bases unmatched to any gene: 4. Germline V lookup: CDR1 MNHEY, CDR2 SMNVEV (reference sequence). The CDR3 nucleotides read TGTGCCAGCAGTTTCCTAGCGGGGTTGACCGGGGAGCTGTTTTTT. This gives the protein CASSFLAGLTGELFF.

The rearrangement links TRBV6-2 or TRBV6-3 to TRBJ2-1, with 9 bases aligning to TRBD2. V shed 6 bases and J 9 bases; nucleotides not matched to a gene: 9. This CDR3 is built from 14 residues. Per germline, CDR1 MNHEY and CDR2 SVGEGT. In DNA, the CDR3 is TGTGCCAGCAGCGTAGCGGGAGTTCCCAGTGAGCAGTTCTTC. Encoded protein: CASSVAGVPSEQFF.

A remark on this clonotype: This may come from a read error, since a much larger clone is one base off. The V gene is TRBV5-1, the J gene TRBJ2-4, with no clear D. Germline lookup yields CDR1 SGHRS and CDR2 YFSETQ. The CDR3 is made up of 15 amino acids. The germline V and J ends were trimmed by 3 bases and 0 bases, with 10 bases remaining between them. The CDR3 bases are TGCGCCAGCAGCTGGGCCCCGGGAGCCAAAAACATTCAGTACTTC. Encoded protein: CASSWAPGAKNIQYF.

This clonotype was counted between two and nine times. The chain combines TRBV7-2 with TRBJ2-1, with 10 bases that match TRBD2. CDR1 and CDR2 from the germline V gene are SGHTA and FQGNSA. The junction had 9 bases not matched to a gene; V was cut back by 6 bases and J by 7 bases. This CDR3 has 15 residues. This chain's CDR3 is CASSSSGGVWNEQFF. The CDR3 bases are TGTGCCAGCAGTTCCAGCGGGGGGGTCTGGAATGAGCAGTTCTTC.

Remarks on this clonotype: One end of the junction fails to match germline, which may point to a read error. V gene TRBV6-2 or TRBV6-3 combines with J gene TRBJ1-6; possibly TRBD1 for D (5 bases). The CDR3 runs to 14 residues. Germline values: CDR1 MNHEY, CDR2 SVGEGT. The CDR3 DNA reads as TGTGCCAGCAGTTACGGGGCCGATAATCCACCCCTCCACTTT. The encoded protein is CASSYGADNPPLHF.

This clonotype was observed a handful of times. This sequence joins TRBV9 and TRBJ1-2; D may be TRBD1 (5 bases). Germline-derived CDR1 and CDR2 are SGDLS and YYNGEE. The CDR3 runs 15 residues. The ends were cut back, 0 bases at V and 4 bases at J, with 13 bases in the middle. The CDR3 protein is CASSVGGERGYGYTF. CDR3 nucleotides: TGTGCCAGCAGCGTAGGGGGGGAGCGAGGCTATGGCTACACCTTC.

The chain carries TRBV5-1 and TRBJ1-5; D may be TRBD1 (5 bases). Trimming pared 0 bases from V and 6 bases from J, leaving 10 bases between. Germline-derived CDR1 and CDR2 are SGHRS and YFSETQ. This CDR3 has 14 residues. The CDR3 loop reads CASSLADRFQPQHF. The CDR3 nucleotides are TGCGCCAGCAGCTTGGCAGACAGATTTCAGCCCCAGCATTTT.

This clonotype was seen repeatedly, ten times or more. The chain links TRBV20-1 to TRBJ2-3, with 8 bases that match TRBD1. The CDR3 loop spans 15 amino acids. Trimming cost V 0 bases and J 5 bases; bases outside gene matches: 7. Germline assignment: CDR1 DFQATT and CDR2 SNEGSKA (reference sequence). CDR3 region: CSAREKDRARDTQYF. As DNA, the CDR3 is TGCAGTGCTAGAGAAAAGGACAGGGCGAGAGATACGCAGTATTTT.

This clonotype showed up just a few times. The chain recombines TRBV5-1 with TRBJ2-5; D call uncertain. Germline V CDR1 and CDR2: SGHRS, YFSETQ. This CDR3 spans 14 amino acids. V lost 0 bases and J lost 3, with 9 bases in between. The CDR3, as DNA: TGCGCCAGCAGCTTGGCCACTCGAGAAGAGACCCAGTACTTC. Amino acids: CASSLATREETQYF.

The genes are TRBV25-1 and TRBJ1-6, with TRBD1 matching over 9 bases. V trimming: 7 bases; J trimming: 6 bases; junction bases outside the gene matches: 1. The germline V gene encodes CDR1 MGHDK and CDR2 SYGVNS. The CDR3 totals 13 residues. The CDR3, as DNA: TGTGCCAGCAAGGGACAGGGTAATTCACCCCTCCACTTT. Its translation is CASKGQGNSPLHF. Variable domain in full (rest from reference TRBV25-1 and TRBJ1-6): EADIYQTPRYLVIGTGKKITLECSQTMGHDKMYWYQQDPGMELHLIHYSYGVNSTEKGDLSSESTVSRIRTEHFPLTLESARPSHTSQYLCASKGQGNSPLHFGNGTRLTVT.

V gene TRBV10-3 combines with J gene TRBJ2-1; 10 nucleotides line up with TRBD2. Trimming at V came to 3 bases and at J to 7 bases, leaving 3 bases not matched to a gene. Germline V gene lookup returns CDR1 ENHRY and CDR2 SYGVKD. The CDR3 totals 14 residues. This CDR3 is CAISESSGSNEQFF. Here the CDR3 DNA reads TGTGCCATCAGTGAATCTAGCGGGAGTAATGAGCAGTTCTTC.

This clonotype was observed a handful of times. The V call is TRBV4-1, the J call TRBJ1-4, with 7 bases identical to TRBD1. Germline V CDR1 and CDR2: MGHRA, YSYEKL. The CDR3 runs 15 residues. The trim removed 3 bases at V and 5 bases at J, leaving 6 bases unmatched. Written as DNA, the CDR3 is TGCGCCAGCAGCCAGCTGGGACAGAGGAATGAAAAACTGTTTTTT. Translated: CASSQLGQRNEKLFF.

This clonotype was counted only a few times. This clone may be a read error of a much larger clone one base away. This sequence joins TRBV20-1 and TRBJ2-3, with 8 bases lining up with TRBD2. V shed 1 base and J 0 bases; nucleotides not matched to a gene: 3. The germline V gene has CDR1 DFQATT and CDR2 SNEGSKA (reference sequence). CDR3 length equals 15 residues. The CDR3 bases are TGCAGTGCTAGAGGGGCTAGCGGGAGCACAGATACGCAGTATTTT. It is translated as CSARGASGSTDTQYF.

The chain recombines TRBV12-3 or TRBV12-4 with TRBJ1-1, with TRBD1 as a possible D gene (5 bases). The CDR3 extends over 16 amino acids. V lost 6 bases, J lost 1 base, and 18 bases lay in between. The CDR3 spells CASSRGGQVPNTEAFF. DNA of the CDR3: TGTGCCAGCAGCCGTGGGGGTCAGGTCCCGAACACTGAAGCTTTCTTT.